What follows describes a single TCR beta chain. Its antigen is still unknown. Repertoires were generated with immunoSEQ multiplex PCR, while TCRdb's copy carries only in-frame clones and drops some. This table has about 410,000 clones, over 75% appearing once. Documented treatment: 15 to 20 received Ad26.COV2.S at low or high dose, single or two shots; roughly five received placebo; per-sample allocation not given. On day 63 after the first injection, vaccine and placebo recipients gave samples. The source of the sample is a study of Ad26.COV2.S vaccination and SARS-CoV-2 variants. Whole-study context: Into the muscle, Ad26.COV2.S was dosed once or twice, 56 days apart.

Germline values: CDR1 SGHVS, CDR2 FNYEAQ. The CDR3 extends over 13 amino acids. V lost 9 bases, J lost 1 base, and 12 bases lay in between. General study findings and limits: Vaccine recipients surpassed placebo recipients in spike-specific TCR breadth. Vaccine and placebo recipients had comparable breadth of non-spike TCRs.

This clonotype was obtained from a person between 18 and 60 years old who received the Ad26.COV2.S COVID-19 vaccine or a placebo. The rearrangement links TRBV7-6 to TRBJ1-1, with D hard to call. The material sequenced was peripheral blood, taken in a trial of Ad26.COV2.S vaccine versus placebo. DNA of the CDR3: TGTGCCAGTTCAGAAACAAGGAACACTGAAGCTTTCTTT. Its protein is CASSETRNTEAFF.